The 21 T cell receptor beta chains given below trace back to one sample, sequenced in a study of molecular identifiers for immune sequencing clone quantification. TCRdb reprocessed the PCR reads with MiXCR, giving one entry per CDR3 protein. The data hold over 90,000 distinct CDR3 sequences, with about 35% observed a single time. The sample taken for sequencing was naive CD8+ T cells from blood, with Jurkat cell RNA spiked in. Subset given: FACS-sorted CD8+CD4-CCR7+CD45RA+ naive T cells. These receptors all stem from a human donor in good health. Some libraries in this study had Jurkat cell RNA spiked in.

This clonotype was counted at least ten times. The rearrangement links TRBV13 to TRBJ2-2; 13 nucleotides match TRBD2. V gave up 5 bases and J gave up 4 bases; unmatched junction bases: 7. CDR3 length: 17 residues. Germline assignment: CDR1 PRHDT and CDR2 FYEKMQ (reference sequence). CDR3 bases: TGTGCCAGCAGCCTCGGACTAGCGGGAGTGCGCACCGGGGAGCTGTTTTTT. This sequence encodes CASSLGLAGVRTGELFF.

This clonotype was counted a single time. A much larger clone differs by one base, so this may be a read error. This sequence joins TRBV5-6 and TRBJ2-7, with D unclear. CDR1 is SGHDT and CDR2 is YYEEEE in the germline V gene. The CDR3 spans 13 residues. Trimming pared 0 bases from V and 0 bases from J, leaving 4 bases between. CDR3 amino acids: CASSLVDSYEQYF. The CDR3 DNA reads as TGTGCCAGCAGCTTGGTGGACTCCTACGAGCAGTACTTC.

This clonotype was seen only once. The V call is TRBV27, the J call TRBJ2-1; D call uncertain. V lost 6 bases, J lost 8 bases, and 11 bases lay in between. Germline CDR1 MNHEY, CDR2 SMNVEV (reference sequence). CDR3 length: 12 residues. This chain's CDR3 is CASSQTGDEQFF. The DNA of the CDR3 is TGTGCCAGCAGCCAGACCGGAGATGAGCAGTTCTTC.

This clonotype was seen a few times. The V and J genes are TRBV3-1 and TRBJ1-5; a possible D gene is TRBD1 (5 bases). V was pared by 4 bases and J by 6 bases, with 13 bases between. Germline V CDR1 and CDR2: LGHDT, YNNKEL (reference sequence). This CDR3 has 14 residues. The CDR3 bases are TGTGCCAGCAGCCCCGACAGAACCCGTCAGCCCCAGCATTTT. It yields the protein CASSPDRTRQPQHF.

As for this clonotype: Sequence at one end of the junction differs from germline and may be a read error. This chain uses TRBV28 with TRBJ2-7; D is ambiguous. Germline CDR1 is MDHEN and CDR2 is SYDVKM. The CDR3 extends over 15 amino acids. The CDR3 DNA reads as TGTGCCAGCACCCCAAGGCAGGTGCGGATCTACGGGCAGTACTTC. The encoded protein is CASTPRQVRIYGQYF.

V gene TRBV12-3 or TRBV12-4 combines with J gene TRBJ2-1; D gene uncertain. The CDR3 length is 15 residues. Trimming removed 6 bases from V and 0 bases from J, with 12 bases in between. CDR3: CASSTGQPSYNEQFF. In nucleotides, the CDR3 is TGTGCCAGCAGCACCGGGCAGCCCTCCTACAATGAGCAGTTCTTC.

The V call is TRBV27, the J call TRBJ2-3; 9 positions agree with TRBD2. V shed 3 bases and J 5 bases; nucleotides not matched to a gene: 9. Germline V gene lookup returns CDR1 MNHEY and CDR2 SMNVEV (reference sequence). The length of the CDR3 is 16 residues. This CDR3 reads CASSLVVAGVEDTQYF. DNA of the CDR3: TGTGCCAGCAGTTTGGTGGTAGCGGGAGTGGAAGATACGCAGTATTTT.

This clonotype has at least ten counts. The chain joins TRBV2 to TRBJ2-7, with unresolved D. Looked up from germline, CDR1 is SNHLY and CDR2 is FYNNEI. The CDR3 runs to 14 residues. V lost 4 bases to trimming and J lost 9 bases, with 19 bases between them. The CDR3 here is CASSVEELTHRQYF. The CDR3 DNA sequence: TGTGCCAGCAGTGTCGAAGAGTTGACGCATCGGCAGTACTTC.

As concerns this clonotype: This CDR3 fails to terminate in the conserved phenylalanine or tryptophan, so it likely reflects a read error. The chain joins TRBV9 to TRBJ2-7; the D gene could be TRBD1 or TRBD2 (6 bases each). The CDR3 is made up of 16 amino acids. Germline CDR1 is SGDLS and CDR2 is YYNGEE. Trimming left V 4 bases short and J 0 bases short, with 17 bases between. This chain's CDR3 is CASSPSGGYLSYEQYS. DNA of the CDR3: TGTGCCAGCAGCCCGTCCGGGGGCTACCTCTCCTACGAGCAGTACTCC.

Comments on this clonotype: This CDR3 is missing its conserved last phenylalanine or tryptophan, likely due to a read error. The chain is built from TRBV28 and TRBJ2-2, with TRBD1 as a possible D gene (5 bases). The CDR3 loop spans 17 amino acids. Trimming stripped 6 bases from V and 2 bases from J, with 19 bases between. CDR1 and CDR2 from the germline V gene are MDHEN and SYDVKM. DNA of the CDR3: TGTGCCAGCAGCCTAGTTGGTCTCAGGGAAAACACCGGGGAGCTGTTTTTA. Its protein is CASSLVGLRENTGELFL.

This clonotype has more than one count but fewer than ten. The chain links TRBV5-5 to TRBJ2-3; TRBD1 aligns across 8 bases. The CDR3 sequence is 17 residues long. The V and J ends lost 3 bases and 3 bases, in that order; junction bases with no gene match: 12. Germline V gives CDR1 SGHKS, CDR2 YYEKEE (reference sequence). Here the CDR3 DNA reads TGTGCCAGCAGCTCCCCACCCGGGACAGGTAGTACAGATACGCAGTATTTT. Amino acids: CASSSPPGTGSTDTQYF.

Sample share makes this clonotype medium-sized. The genes are TRBV28 and TRBJ1-1; TRBD1 aligns across 9 bases. This CDR3 has 15 amino acids. With V trimmed by 3 bases and J by 6 bases, 8 bases remained unmatched. Per germline, CDR1 MDHEN and CDR2 SYDVKM. Here the CDR3 reads CASSFARTGVPEAFF. As DNA, the CDR3 is TGTGCCAGCAGTTTTGCTCGGACAGGGGTCCCTGAAGCTTTCTTT.

This clonotype was observed at least ten times. The chain employs TRBV20-1 and TRBJ2-7; maybe TRBD2 (6 bases). V lost 0 bases to trimming and J lost 6 bases, with 9 bases between them. CDR1 and CDR2 (germline): DFQATT, SNEGSKA (reference sequence). This CDR3 is 12 amino acids long. In DNA, the CDR3 is TGCAGTGCTAGAGAGGAGGGGCGCGAGCAGTACTTC. Translated, it gives CSAREEGREQYF.

The gene calls are TRBV24-1 and TRBJ2-7; TRBD1 agrees at 9 bases. V was clipped by 6 bases and J by 5 bases; unmatched bases: 4. Per germline, CDR1 KGHDR and CDR2 SFDVKD. The CDR3 covers 13 residues. The CDR3 here is CATSRDRVDEQYF. The DNA of the CDR3 is TGTGCCACCAGTCGGGACAGGGTGGACGAGCAGTACTTC.

This clonotype was found a few times. This chain links TRBV7-9 with TRBJ2-1; a weak D match, TRBD2 (6 bases). Trimming left V 1 base short and J 5 bases short, with 12 bases between. The length of the CDR3 is 15 residues. CDR1 is SEHNR and CDR2 is FQNEAQ in the germline V gene (reference sequence). CDR3 protein: CASSLVFAGHNEQFF. CDR3 nucleotide sequence: TGTGCCAGCAGCTTAGTTTTTGCGGGACACAATGAGCAGTTCTTC. Variable domain in full (rest from reference TRBV7-9 and TRBJ2-1): DTGVSQNPRHKITKRGQNVTFRCDPISEHNRLYWYRQTLGQGPEFLTYFQNEAQLEKSRLLSDRFSAERPKGSFSTLEIQRTEQGDSAMYLCASSLVFAGHNEQFFGPGTRLTVL.

This chain joins TRBV11-2 and TRBJ2-7; 13 positions match TRBD2. The germline V gene has CDR1 SGHAT and CDR2 FQNNGV. V trimming: 5 bases; J trimming: 5 bases; junction bases outside the gene matches: 3. The length of the CDR3 is 14 residues. The CDR3, as DNA: TGTGCCAGCAGCCGGACTAGCGGGAGTGACGAGCAGTACTTC. Its translation: CASSRTSGSDEQYF.

This clonotype was seen only a few times. This sequence may be a read error, since a much larger clone differs from it by one base. This chain connects TRBV7-2 to TRBJ2-7, with D uncertain. This CDR3 contains 12 residues. CDR1 is SGHTA and CDR2 is FQGNSA in the germline V gene. DNA of the CDR3: TGTCCCAGCAGCCTGGGGTTCCTCGAGCAGTACTTC. It translates to CPSSLGFLEQYF.

This clonotype was seen ten or more times. The rearrangement uses TRBV28 and TRBJ2-7; perhaps TRBD2 as D (5 bases). V was trimmed by 8 bases and J by 2 bases, leaving 16 bases between them. Per the germline V gene, CDR1 is MDHEN and CDR2 is SYDVKM. This CDR3 is built from 14 residues. The CDR3 DNA reads TGTGCCAGCGCTCTTCCGGGAACGGCCTACGAGCAGTACTTC. This gives the protein CASALPGTAYEQYF.

Concerning this clonotype: One junction end does not reproduce the germline sequence, and a read error may be involved. The chain uses TRBV11-2 and TRBJ2-7, with TRBD2 identical over 9 bases. The CDR3 runs 11 residues. Germline-derived CDR1 and CDR2 are SGHAT and FQNNGV. Here the CDR3 reads CASSPLGSGSF. Here the CDR3 DNA reads TGTGCCAGCAGCCCCCTAGGTAGCGGGAGTTTC.

In the case of this clonotype: A read error may be the cause here, since a much bigger clone is one base away. The V and J genes are TRBV11-2 and TRBJ2-3, with D perhaps matching TRBD1 (5 bases). The CDR3 runs 16 residues. Germline lookup yields CDR1 SGHAT and CDR2 FQNNGV. The CDR3 is CASSLAGRANADKQYF. The DNA for the CDR3 is TGTGCCAGCAGCTTAGCGGGCAGGGCGAACGCAGATAAGCAGTATTTT.

A remark on this clonotype: A read error may explain this, as a much larger clone is one base away. The CDR3 loop reads CASSLSRACEQYF. The CDR3 DNA reads TGTGCCAGCAGTTTATCTCGCGCCTGCGAGCAGTACTTC. This chain links TRBV28 with TRBJ2-7; unclear D gene. This CDR3 spans 13 amino acids. V dropped 1 base and J dropped 6 bases, with 10 bases sitting between them. The germline V gene has CDR1 MDHEN and CDR2 SYDVKM.